The sequence of this T cell receptor beta chain was determined in a study of CD8+ T cells in alopecia areata. Study outcomes and limitations: Normal scalp had lower clonality than lesional scalp, with alopecia totalis/universalis lesions showing this most strongly.

RNA, once extracted, was reverse transcribed into cDNA for use as the sequencing template. TCRdb's table, derived via immunoSEQ multiplex PCR, lists solely in-frame clones and lacks some. The repertoire holds 60,000 to 70,000 clones, with about half as singletons. About this clone: Antigen: not known.

Peripheral blood and lesional scalp punch biopsies were taken from alopecia areata patients. V shed 5 bases and J shed 4 bases, with 20 bases lying between them. In germline, CDR1 is SGHAT, CDR2 FQDESV (reference sequence). The CDR3 runs 16 residues. This chain links TRBV11-1 with TRBJ2-5; a weak D match, TRBD2 (6 bases). This receptor was taken from a human donor with alopecia areata. The sequencing here drew on CD8+ T cells sorted from blood, taken at week 0. The CDR3 reads CASSPGRGSGSETQYF. The CDR3 region has the DNA TGTGCCAGCAGCCCAGGACGAGGTAGCGGATCAGAGACCCAGTACTTC.